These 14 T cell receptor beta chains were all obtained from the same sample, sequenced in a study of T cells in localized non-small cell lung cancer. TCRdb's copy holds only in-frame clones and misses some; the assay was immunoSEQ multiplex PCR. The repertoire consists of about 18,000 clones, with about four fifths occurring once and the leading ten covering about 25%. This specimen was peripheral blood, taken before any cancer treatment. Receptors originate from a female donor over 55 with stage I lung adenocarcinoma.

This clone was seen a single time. The CDR3: CASSTSEAKNIQYF. Written as DNA, the CDR3 is TGTGCCAGCAGCACGAGCGAAGCCAAAAACATTCAGTACTTC. This chain joins TRBV7-2 and TRBJ2-4; D remains unclear. The CDR3 sequence is 14 residues long. Per the germline V gene, CDR1 is SGHTA and CDR2 is FQGNSA. The germline V and J ends were trimmed by 5 bases and 0 bases, with 8 bases remaining between them.

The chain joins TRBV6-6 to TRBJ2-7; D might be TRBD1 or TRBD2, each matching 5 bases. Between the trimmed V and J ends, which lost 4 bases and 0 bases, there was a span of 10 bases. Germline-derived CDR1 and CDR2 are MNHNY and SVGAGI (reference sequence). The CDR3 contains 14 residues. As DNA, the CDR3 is TGTGCCAGCAGTTCTGTGGGGACCTCCTACGAGCAGTACTTC. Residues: CASSSVGTSYEQYF.

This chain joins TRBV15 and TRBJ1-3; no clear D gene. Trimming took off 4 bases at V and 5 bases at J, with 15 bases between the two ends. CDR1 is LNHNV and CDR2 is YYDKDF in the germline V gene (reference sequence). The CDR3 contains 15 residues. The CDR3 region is CATSITGGDRNTIYF. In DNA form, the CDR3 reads TGTGCCACCAGCATCACCGGCGGGGATCGAAACACCATATATTTT.

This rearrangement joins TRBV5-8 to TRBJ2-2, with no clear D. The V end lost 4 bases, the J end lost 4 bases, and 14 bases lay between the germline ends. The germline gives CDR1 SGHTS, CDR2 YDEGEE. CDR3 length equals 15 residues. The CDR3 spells CASSNWAGGTGELFF. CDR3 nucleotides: TGTGCCAGCAGCAATTGGGCAGGTGGCACCGGGGAGCTGTTTTTT.

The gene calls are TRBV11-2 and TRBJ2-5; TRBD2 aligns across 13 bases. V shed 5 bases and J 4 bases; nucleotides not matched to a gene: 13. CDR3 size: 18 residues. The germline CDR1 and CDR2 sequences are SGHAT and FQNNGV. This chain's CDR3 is CASSIWTSGGLRRETQYF. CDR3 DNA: TGTGCCAGCAGCATTTGGACTAGCGGGGGCCTTCGTCGAGAGACCCAGTACTTC. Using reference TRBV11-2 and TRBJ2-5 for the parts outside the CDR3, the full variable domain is EAGVAQSPRYKIIEKRQSVAFWCNPISGHATLYWYQQILGQGPKLLIQFQNNGVVDDSQLPKDRFSAERLKGVDSTLKIQPAKLEDSAVYLCASSIWTSGGLRRETQYFGPGTRLLVL.

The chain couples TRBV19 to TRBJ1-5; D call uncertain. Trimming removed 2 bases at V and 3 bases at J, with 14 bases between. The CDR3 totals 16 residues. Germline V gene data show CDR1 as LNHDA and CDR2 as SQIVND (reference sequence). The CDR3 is CASSIRSFGYNQPQHF. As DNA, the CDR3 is TGTGCCAGTAGTATAAGGTCCTTCGGGTACAATCAGCCCCAGCATTTT.

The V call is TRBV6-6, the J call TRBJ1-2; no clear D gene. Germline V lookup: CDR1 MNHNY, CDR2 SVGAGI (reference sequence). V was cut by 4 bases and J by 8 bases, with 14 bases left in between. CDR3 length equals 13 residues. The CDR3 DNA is TGTGCCAGCAGTTCTTTACCGGCCAACGGCTACACCTTC. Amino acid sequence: CASSSLPANGYTF.

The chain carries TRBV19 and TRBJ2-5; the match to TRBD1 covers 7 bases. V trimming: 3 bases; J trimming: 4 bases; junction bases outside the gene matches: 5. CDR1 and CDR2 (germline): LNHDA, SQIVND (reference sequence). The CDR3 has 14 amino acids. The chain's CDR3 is CASSMEGGTETQYF. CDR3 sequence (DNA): TGTGCCAGTAGTATGGAAGGGGGCACAGAGACCCAGTACTTC.

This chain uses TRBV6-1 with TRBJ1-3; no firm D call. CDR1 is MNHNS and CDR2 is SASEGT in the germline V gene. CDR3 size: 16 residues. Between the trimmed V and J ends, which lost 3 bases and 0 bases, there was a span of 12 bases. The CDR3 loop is CASSEFFTLSGNTIYF. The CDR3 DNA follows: TGTGCCAGCAGTGAGTTTTTCACGCTCTCTGGAAACACCATATATTTT.

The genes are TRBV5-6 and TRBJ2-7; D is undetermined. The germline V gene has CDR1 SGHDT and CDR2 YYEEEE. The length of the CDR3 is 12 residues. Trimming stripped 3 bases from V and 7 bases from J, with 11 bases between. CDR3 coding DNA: TGTGCCAGCAGCTCCACCTTCTTTGAGCAGTACTTC. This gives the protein CASSSTFFEQYF.

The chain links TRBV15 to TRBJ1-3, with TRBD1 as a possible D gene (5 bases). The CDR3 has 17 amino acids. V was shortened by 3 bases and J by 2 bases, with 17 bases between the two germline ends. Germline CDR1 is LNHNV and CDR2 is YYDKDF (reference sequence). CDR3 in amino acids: CATSSPKPGTAGNTIYF. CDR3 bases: TGTGCCACCAGCAGCCCAAAACCCGGGACGGCTGGAAACACCATATATTTT.

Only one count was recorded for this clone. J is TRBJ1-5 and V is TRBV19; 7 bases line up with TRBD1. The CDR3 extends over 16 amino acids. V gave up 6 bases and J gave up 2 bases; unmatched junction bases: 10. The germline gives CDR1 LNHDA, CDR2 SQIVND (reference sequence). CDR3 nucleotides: TGTGCCAGTAGGACTAAACAGGGGTTCGGCAATCAGCCCCAGCATTTT. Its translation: CASRTKQGFGNQPQHF. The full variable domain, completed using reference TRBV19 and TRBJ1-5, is DGGITQSPKYLFRKEGQNVTLSCEQNLNHDAMYWYRQDPGQGLRLIYYSQIVNDFQKGDIAEGYSVSREKKESFPLTVTSAQKNPTAFYLCASRTKQGFGNQPQHFGDGTRLSIL.

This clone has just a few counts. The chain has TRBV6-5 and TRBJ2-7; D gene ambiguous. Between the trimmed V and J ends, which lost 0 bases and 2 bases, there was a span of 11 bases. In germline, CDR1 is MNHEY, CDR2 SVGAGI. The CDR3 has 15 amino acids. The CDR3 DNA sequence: TGTGCCAGCAGTTACTCGCGAGCGTCTCCCTACGAGCAGTACTTC. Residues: CASSYSRASPYEQYF.

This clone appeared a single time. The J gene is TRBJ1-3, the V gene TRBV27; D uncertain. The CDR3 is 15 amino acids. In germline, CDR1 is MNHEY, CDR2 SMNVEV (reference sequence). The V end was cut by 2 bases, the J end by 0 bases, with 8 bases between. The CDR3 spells CASSLTRNSGNTIYF. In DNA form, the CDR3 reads TGTGCCAGCAGTTTAACCCGAAACTCTGGAAACACCATATATTTT.